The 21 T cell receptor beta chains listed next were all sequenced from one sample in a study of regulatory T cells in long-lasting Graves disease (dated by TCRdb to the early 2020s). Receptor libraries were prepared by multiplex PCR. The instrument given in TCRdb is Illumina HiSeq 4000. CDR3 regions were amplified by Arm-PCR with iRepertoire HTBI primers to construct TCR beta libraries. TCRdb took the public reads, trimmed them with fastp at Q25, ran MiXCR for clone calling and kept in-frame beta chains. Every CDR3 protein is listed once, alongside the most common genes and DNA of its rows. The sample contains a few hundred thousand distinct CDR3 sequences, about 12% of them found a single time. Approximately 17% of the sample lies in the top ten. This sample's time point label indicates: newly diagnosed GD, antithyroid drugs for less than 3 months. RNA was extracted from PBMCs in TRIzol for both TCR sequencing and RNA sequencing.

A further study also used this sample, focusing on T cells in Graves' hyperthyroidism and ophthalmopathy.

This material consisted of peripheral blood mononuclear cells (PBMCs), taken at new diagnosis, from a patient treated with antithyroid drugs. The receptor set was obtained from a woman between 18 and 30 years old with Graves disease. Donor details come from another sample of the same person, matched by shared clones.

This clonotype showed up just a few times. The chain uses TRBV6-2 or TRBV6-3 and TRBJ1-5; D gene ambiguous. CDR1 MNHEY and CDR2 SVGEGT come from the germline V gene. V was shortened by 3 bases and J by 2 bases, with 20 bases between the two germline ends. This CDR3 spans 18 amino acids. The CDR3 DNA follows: TGTGCCAGCAGTTATGTGAAGGGCCCTGAGTTGGGCAATCAGCCCCAGCATTTT. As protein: CASSYVKGPELGNQPQHF.

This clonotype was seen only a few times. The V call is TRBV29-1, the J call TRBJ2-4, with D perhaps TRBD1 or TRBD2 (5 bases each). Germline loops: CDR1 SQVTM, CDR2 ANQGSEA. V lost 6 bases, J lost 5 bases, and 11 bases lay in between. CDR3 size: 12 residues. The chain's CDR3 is CSVDPGQNIQYF. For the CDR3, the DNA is TGCAGCGTAGACCCGGGACAAAACATTCAGTACTTC.

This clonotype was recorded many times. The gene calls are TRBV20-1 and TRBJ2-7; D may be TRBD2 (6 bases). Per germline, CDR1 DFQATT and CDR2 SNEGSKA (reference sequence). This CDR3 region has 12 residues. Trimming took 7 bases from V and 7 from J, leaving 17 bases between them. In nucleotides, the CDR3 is TGCAGTGTCGACGGCGGGACGGGAGAGCAGTACTTC. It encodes CSVDGGTGEQYF.

CDR3 residues: CASSSGAKNTGELFF. The CDR3 region has the DNA TGTGCCAGCTCTAGCGGGGCCAAGAACACCGGGGAGCTGTTTTTT. V usage is TRBV7-9 and J usage is TRBJ2-2; 9 bases fit TRBD2. The CDR3 spans 15 residues. V lost 8 bases, J lost 1 base, and 5 bases stayed unmatched. Germline V gene lookup returns CDR1 SEHNR and CDR2 FQNEAQ (reference sequence).

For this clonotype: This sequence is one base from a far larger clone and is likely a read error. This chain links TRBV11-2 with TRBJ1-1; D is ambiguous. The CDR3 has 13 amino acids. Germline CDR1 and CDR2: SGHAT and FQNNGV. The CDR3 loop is CAGSTPGNTEAFF. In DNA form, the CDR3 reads TGTGCCGGCAGTACTCCTGGGAACACTGAAGCTTTCTTT.

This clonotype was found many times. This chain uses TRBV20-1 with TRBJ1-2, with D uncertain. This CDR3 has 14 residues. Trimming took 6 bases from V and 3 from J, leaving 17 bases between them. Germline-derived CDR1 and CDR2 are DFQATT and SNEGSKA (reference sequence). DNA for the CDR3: TGCAGTGCCAGCTGGGGTATCGGGGACTATGGCTACACCTTC. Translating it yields CSASWGIGDYGYTF.

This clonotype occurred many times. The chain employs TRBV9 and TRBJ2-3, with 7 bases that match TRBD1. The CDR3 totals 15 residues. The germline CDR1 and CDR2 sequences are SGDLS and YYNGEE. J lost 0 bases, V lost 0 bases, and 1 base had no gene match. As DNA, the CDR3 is TGTGCCAGCAGCGTAGAGGGGGCCAGCACAGATACGCAGTATTTT. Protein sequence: CASSVEGASTDTQYF.

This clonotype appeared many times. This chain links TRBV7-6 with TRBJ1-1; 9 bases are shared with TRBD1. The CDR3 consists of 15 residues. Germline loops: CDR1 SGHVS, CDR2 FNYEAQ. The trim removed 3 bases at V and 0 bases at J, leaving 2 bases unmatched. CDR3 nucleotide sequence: TGTGCCAGCAGCTTGGGACAGGGATTGAACACTGAAGCTTTCTTT. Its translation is CASSLGQGLNTEAFF.

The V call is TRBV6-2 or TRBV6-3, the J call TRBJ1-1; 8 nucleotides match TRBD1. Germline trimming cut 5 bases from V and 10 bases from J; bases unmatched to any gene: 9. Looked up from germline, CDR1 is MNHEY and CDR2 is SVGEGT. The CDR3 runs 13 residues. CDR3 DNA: TGTGCCAGCAGTCTTCGACAGGGGAAAGGAGCTTTCTTT. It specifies CASSLRQGKGAFF.

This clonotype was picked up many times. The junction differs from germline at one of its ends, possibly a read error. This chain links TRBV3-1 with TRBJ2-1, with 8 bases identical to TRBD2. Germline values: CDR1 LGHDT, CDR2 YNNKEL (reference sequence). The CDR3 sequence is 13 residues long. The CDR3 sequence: CASSQEGSGSRIF. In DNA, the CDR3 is TGTGCCAGCAGCCAAGAAGGGAGCGGGAGTCGGATCTTC.

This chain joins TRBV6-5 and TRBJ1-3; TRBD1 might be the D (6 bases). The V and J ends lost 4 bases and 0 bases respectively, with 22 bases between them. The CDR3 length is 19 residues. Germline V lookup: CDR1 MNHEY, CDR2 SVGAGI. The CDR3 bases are TGTGCCAGCAGTTCTTCCGTTCTTAGGGGGGAATACTCTGGAAACACCATATATTTT. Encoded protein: CASSSSVLRGEYSGNTIYF.

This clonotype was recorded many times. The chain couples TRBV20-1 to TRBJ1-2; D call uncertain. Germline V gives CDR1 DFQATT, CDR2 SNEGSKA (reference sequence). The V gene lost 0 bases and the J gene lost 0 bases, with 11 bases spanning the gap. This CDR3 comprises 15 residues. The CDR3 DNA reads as TGCAGTGCTAGAGAATTGTGGTCAGCTAACTATGGCTACACCTTC. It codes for CSARELWSANYGYTF.

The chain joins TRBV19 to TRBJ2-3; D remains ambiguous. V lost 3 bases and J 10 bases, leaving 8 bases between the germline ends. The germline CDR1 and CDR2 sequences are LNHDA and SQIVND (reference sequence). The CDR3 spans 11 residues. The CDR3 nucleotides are TGTGCCAGTAGTATCGGAATTGCGCAGTATTTT. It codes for CASSIGIAQYF.

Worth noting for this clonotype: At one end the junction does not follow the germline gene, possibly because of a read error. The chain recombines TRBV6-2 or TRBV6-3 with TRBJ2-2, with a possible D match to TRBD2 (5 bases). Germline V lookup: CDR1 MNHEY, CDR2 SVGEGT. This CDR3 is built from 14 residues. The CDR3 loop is CASHMRRVTGELVF. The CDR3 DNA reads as TGTGCCAGCCATATGCGGCGGGTAACCGGGGAGCTGGTTTTT.

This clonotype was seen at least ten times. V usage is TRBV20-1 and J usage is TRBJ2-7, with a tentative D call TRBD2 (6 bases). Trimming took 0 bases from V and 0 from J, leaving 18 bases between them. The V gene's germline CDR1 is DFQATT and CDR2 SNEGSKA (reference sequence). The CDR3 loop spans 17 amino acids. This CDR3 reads CSARDSGGTRSSYEQYF. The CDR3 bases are TGCAGTGCTAGAGATAGTGGCGGGACCCGTAGCTCCTACGAGCAGTACTTC.

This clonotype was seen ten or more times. CDR3 in DNA: TGTGCCAGCAGCCCTCCGGAGGACCGCCTCTCCTACAATGAGCAGTTCTTC. Protein: CASSPPEDRLSYNEQFF. V and J are TRBV28 and TRBJ2-1, with D possibly being TRBD2 (5 bases). Trimming shortened V by 6 bases and J by 0 bases, and 18 bases separated the two germline ends. This CDR3 is 17 amino acids long. CDR1 is MDHEN, CDR2 SYDVKM, per germline.

The CDR3 loop reads CSASPSGGGVSTDTQYF. The CDR3 DNA reads TGCAGTGCTTCCCCCAGCGGGGGGGGAGTTAGCACAGATACGCAGTATTTT. This rearrangement joins TRBV20-1 to TRBJ2-3; 10 nucleotides match TRBD2. The V segment lost 5 bases and the J segment 0 bases; nucleotides outside the gene matches: 11. The CDR3 is made up of 17 amino acids. Per the germline V gene, CDR1 is DFQATT and CDR2 is SNEGSKA (reference sequence).

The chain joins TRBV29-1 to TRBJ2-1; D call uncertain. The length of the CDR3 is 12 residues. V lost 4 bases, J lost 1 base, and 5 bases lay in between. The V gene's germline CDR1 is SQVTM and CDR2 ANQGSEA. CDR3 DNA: TGCAGCGTTGTGGTATCCTACAATGAGCAGTTCTTC. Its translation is CSVVVSYNEQFF.

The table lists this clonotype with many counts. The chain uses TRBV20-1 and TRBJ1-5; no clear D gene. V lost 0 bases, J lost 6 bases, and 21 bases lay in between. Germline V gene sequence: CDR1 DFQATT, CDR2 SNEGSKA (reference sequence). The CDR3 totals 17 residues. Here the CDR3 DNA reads TGCAGTGCTAGAGATCAATGGCAGACTATTCCTGGTCAGCCCCAGCATTTT. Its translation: CSARDQWQTIPGQPQHF.

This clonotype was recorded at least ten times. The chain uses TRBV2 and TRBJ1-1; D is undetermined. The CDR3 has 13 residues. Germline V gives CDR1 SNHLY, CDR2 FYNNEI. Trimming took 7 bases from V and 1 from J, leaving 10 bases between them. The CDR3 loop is CASIWLRNTEAFF. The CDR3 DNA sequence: TGTGCCAGCATTTGGTTACGGAACACTGAAGCTTTCTTT.

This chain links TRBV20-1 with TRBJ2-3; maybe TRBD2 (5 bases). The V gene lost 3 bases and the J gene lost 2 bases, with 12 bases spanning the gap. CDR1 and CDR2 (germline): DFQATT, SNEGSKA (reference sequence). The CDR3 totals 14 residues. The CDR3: CSARTTHFTDTQYF. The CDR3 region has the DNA TGCAGTGCTAGGACTACCCATTTCACAGATACGCAGTATTTT.